Each of the 23 T cell receptor beta chains below was sequenced from the same sample in a study of graft-versus-host responses after intestinal transplantation. Assay: immunoSEQ multiplex PCR; the TCRdb copy retains only in-frame clones and omits some. The table has about 20,000 clones, around nine tenths seen once. This material consisted of bone marrow, taken roughly 130 days after transplant. These receptors originate from a human patient who received an intestinal transplant, so some T cells may come from the graft donor.

This clone was observed once. The V gene is TRBV6-5, the J gene TRBJ2-5; D might be TRBD2 (7 bases). The germline V gene encodes CDR1 MNHEY and CDR2 SVGAGI. The CDR3 covers 15 residues. V dropped 0 bases and J dropped 6 bases, with 14 bases sitting between them. CDR3 in amino acids: CASSYSGGGRKTQYF. CDR3 DNA: TGTGCCAGCAGTTACTCGGGCGGGGGCAGAAAGACCCAGTACTTC.

As DNA, the CDR3 is TGTGCCAGCAGTGTCCGGACCTACAATGAGCAGTTCTTC. This encodes CASSVRTYNEQFF. The rearrangement uses TRBV6-1 and TRBJ2-1, with D uncertain. The CDR3 totals 13 residues. With 4 bases removed from V and 2 bases from J, the gap between germline ends came to 6 bases. Germline V lookup: CDR1 MNHNS, CDR2 SASEGT.

J is TRBJ2-7 and V is TRBV28; 12 bases fit TRBD2. The CDR3 has 14 residues. After removal of 6 bases from V and 3 bases from J, the junction contained 3 bases not matched to a gene. CDR1 and CDR2 from the germline V gene are MDHEN and SYDVKM. The CDR3 loop is CASRAGLAGYEQYF. CDR3 in DNA: TGTGCCAGCAGGGCGGGACTAGCGGGCTACGAGCAGTACTTC.

A note on this clone: An end of the junction differs from the germline gene, which may be a read error. This chain joins TRBV4-2 and TRBJ2-5, with TRBD2 as a possible D gene (5 bases). The CDR3 sequence is 14 residues long. CDR1 is LGHNA, CDR2 YNFKEQ, per germline. The CDR3 DNA reads TGTGCCAACAGCCAATCGTGGGAGAGGGAGACCCAGTACTTC. Translation gives CANSQSWERETQYF.

The chain carries TRBV6-1 and TRBJ1-5; unclear D gene. V gave up 8 bases and J gave up 7 bases, with 15 bases separating them. Germline assignment: CDR1 MNHNS and CDR2 SASEGT. This CDR3 comprises 13 residues. CDR3 nucleotides: TGTGCCAGCGTGGGAGTGGTAGGCCAGCCCCAGCATTTT. Translating gives CASVGVVGQPQHF.

The chain combines TRBV7-9 with TRBJ1-1; the D gene is possibly TRBD1 (6 bases). Germline loops: CDR1 SEHNR, CDR2 FQNEAQ (reference sequence). This CDR3 has 15 amino acids. Trimming cost V 1 base and J 4 bases, with 13 bases left between them. This chain's CDR3 is CASSLVRLGGTEAFF. The CDR3 DNA follows: TGTGCCAGCAGCTTAGTGAGGTTAGGGGGCACTGAAGCTTTCTTT.

This chain uses TRBV10-2 with TRBJ2-1, with TRBD1 matching 9 bases. Losses at the gene ends were 6 bases for V and 8 bases for J; bases not matched to a gene: 8. The CDR3 sequence is 14 residues long. The germline gives CDR1 WSHSY, CDR2 SAAADI. CDR3 amino acids: CASSPGQGWDEQFF. The CDR3 DNA reads TGCGCCAGCAGCCCGGGACAGGGTTGGGATGAGCAGTTCTTC.

The V and J genes are TRBV27 and TRBJ2-7; TRBD1 agrees at 7 bases. Germline loops: CDR1 MNHEY, CDR2 SMNVEV (reference sequence). After removal of 3 bases from V and 3 bases from J, the junction contained 2 bases not matched to a gene. The CDR3 is 13 amino acids. In nucleotides, the CDR3 is TGTGCCAGCAGTTTGACAGGGTTCTACGAGCAGTACTTC. Protein product: CASSLTGFYEQYF.

This chain connects TRBV11-2 to TRBJ2-2, with 7 bases lining up with TRBD2. The CDR3 length is 13 residues. Germline trimming cut 11 bases from V and 2 bases from J; bases unmatched to any gene: 5. Germline loops: CDR1 SGHAT, CDR2 FQNNGV. The CDR3 spells CASGRANTGELFF. Written as DNA, the CDR3 is TGTGCCTCGGGGAGGGCAAACACCGGGGAGCTGTTTTTT.

This rearrangement joins TRBV29-1 to TRBJ2-1; the match to TRBD2 covers 7 bases. V was clipped by 4 bases and J by 5 bases; unmatched bases: 8. Germline CDR1 reads SQVTM; CDR2 reads ANQGSEA. The CDR3 covers 14 residues. The CDR3 loop reads CSVGAAGSHNEQFF. The CDR3 nucleotides are TGCAGCGTTGGGGCAGCGGGAAGCCACAATGAGCAGTTCTTC.

The V and J genes are TRBV7-3 and TRBJ2-7, with D possibly being TRBD1 (5 bases). Trimming removed 2 bases at V and 6 bases at J, with 11 bases between. The CDR3 extends over 13 amino acids. Per the germline V gene, CDR1 is SGHTA and CDR2 is FQGTGA. CDR3 region: CASSLQGFGEQYF. CDR3 nucleotide sequence: TGTGCCAGCAGCTTACAGGGTTTTGGCGAGCAGTACTTC.

This sequence joins TRBV6-6 and TRBJ1-5, with D unclear. This CDR3 is built from 13 residues. Germline CDR1 MNHNY, CDR2 SVGAGI (reference sequence). CDR3 in amino acids: CASSDTYNQPQHF. Here the CDR3 DNA reads TGTGCGTCGTCCGACACTTACAATCAGCCCCAGCATTTT.

The chain joins TRBV28 to TRBJ1-5; a weak D match, TRBD1 (5 bases). Between the trimmed V and J ends, which lost 11 bases and 5 bases, there was a span of 19 bases. Germline loops: CDR1 MDHEN, CDR2 SYDVKM. The CDR3 consists of 14 residues. The CDR3 sequence: CAGMGRARHQPQHF. The CDR3 DNA is TGTGCCGGGATGGGACGCGCAAGACATCAGCCCCAGCATTTT.

This sequence joins TRBV28 and TRBJ2-7; tentative D call: TRBD2 (6 bases). Germline lookup yields CDR1 MDHEN and CDR2 SYDVKM. The CDR3 is 16 residues long. Trimming stripped 5 bases from V and 2 bases from J, with 19 bases between. CDR3 sequence (DNA): TGTGCCAGCAGTCCTTCCGGGGGTTCTACCGCCTACGAGCAGTACTTC. It translates to CASSPSGGSTAYEQYF. The full variable domain, rest sourced from reference TRBV28 and TRBJ2-7, is DVKVTQSSRYLVKRTGEKVFLECVQDMDHENMFWYRQDPGLGLRLIYFSYDVKMKEKGDIPEGYSVSREKKERFSLILESASTNQTSMYLCASSPSGGSTAYEQYFGPGTRLTVT.

This clone was picked up one time. The chain uses TRBV11-2 and TRBJ1-2, with D uncertain. Trimming cost V 0 bases and J 1 base, with 15 bases left between them. Germline values: CDR1 SGHAT, CDR2 FQNNGV. The CDR3 runs 17 residues. In nucleotides, the CDR3 is TGTGCCAGCAGCTTAGACAGGCCCGACTACCTTAACTATGGCTACACCTTC. This gives the protein CASSLDRPDYLNYGYTF.

The chain couples TRBV6-4 to TRBJ2-2; TRBD2 aligns across 8 bases. The V gene's germline CDR1 is MRHNA and CDR2 SNTAGT. Losses at the gene ends were 7 bases for V and 3 bases for J; bases not matched to a gene: 4. CDR3 length equals 14 residues. CDR3 sequence reads: CASKPGGDTGELFF. The CDR3 DNA follows: TGTGCCAGCAAGCCGGGAGGGGACACCGGGGAGCTGTTTTTT.

The chain employs TRBV28 and TRBJ2-1, with 9 bases fitting TRBD1. This CDR3 is built from 15 residues. Germline CDR1 and CDR2: MDHEN and SYDVKM. V lost 6 bases to trimming and J lost 7 bases; unmatched junction nucleotides: 10. The CDR3 nucleotides are TGTGCCAGCAGCCTCGGGACAGGGCATCGGAATGAGCAGTTCTTC. Its protein is CASSLGTGHRNEQFF.

The chain uses TRBV5-3 and TRBJ2-7; weak D call: TRBD2 (6 bases). TRBV5-3 qualifies as an ORF whose function is uncertain. CDR3 length equals 21 residues. Trimming removed 4 bases at V and 1 base at J, with 33 bases between. DNA of the CDR3: TGTGCCAGAAGCGCGCTAGCGCATAGCTCCTACGAGCAGTACGCTTCCTACGAGCAGTACTTC. Translating gives CARSALAHSSYEQYASYEQYF.

This chain uses TRBV7-9 with TRBJ2-5; D gene unclear. Trimming removed 7 bases at V and 9 bases at J, with 12 bases between. This CDR3 region has 11 residues. In germline, CDR1 is SEHNR, CDR2 FQNEAQ (reference sequence). The CDR3 DNA reads TGTGCCAGCAACGGCTTAGGGCCCCAGTACTTC. This translates into CASNGLGPQYF. Looking up the rest from reference TRBV7-9 and TRBJ2-5 gives the full variable domain: DTGVSQNPRHKITKRGQNVTFRCDPISEHNRLYWYRQTLGQGPEFLTYFQNEAQLEKSRLLSDRFSAERPKGSFSTLEIQRTEQGDSAMYLCASNGLGPQYFGPGTRLLVL.

This chain connects TRBV5-3 to TRBJ2-1, with 8 bases aligning to TRBD1. TRBV5-3 is reported as an ORF; its role is uncertain. There are 10 residues in the CDR3. V was pared by 4 bases and J by 14 bases, with 2 bases of the junction left unmatched. The CDR3 protein is CARSQDREFF. Here the CDR3 DNA reads TGTGCCAGAAGCCAGGACAGGGAGTTCTTC.

This chain connects TRBV5-6 to TRBJ2-7, with D unclear. Germline V CDR1 and CDR2: SGHDT, YYEEEE. The V and J ends lost 0 bases and 5 bases respectively, with 6 bases between them. The CDR3 length is 12 residues. The CDR3 DNA reads as TGTGCCAGCAGCTTGGTTGGAGACGAGCAGTACTTC. Its translation is CASSLVGDEQYF. Filled out from reference TRBV5-6 and TRBJ2-7, the complete variable domain reads DAGVTQSPTHLIKTRGQQVTLRCSPKSGHDTVSWYQQALGQGPQFIFQYYEEEERQRGNFPDRFSGHQFPNYSSELNVNALLLGDSALYLCASSLVGDEQYFGPGTRLTVT.

The J gene is TRBJ1-5, the V gene TRBV6-1; D is ambiguous. The V gene lost 3 bases and the J gene lost 0 bases, with 15 bases spanning the gap. The CDR3 is 17 residues long. Germline CDR1 and CDR2: MNHNS and SASEGT. The CDR3 reads CASSEVMSLYSNQPQHF. The CDR3 bases are TGTGCCAGCAGTGAGGTAATGTCCCTTTATAGCAATCAGCCCCAGCATTTT.

V gene TRBV12-5 combines with J gene TRBJ2-3; the D is unclear. CDR1 is LGHNT and CDR2 is FRNRAP in the germline V gene. Trimming left V 4 bases short and J 0 bases short, with 8 bases between. The CDR3 consists of 14 residues. The CDR3 nucleotides read TGTGCTAGTGGTTCTCGACTGAGCACAGATACGCAGTATTTT. This encodes CASGSRLSTDTQYF.